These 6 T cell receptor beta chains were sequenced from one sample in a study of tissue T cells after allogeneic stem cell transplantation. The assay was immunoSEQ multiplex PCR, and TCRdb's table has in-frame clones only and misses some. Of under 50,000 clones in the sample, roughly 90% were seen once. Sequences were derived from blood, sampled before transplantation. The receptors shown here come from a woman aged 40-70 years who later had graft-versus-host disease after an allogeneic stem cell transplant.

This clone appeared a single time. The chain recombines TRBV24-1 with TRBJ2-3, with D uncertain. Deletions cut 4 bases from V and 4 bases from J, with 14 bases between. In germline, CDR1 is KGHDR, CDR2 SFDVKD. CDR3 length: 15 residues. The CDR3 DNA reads TGTGCCACCAGTGACCCTACTAACGTTGCAGATACGCAGTATTTT. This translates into CATSDPTNVADTQYF.

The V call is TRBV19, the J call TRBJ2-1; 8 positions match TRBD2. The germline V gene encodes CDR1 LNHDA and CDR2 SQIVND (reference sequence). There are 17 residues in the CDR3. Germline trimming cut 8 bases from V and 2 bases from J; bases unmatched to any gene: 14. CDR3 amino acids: CASSLDSGIRAYNEQFF. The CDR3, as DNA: TGTGCCAGTTCCCTTGATAGCGGGATTAGGGCCTACAATGAGCAGTTCTTC.

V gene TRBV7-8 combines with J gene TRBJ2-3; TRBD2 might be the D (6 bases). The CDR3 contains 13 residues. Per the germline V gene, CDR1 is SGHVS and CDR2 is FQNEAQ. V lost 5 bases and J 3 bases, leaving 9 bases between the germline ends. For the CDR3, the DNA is TGTGCCAGCAGCCGGGAGCTAACAGATACGCAGTATTTT. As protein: CASSRELTDTQYF.

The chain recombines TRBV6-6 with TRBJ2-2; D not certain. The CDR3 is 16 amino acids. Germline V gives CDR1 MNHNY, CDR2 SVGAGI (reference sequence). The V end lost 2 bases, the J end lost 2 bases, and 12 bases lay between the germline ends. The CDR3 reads CASSYRPVPNTGELFF. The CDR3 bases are TGTGCCAGCAGTTACCGGCCGGTACCAAACACCGGGGAGCTGTTTTTT.

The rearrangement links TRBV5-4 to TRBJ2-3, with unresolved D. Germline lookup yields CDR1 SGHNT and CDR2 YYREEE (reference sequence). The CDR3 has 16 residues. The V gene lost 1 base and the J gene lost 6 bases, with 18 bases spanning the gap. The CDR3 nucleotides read TGTGCCAGCAGCTTGAGTCTACTCGCTTCGAGGGATACGCAGTATTTT. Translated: CASSLSLLASRDTQYF. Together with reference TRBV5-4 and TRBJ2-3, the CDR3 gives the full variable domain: ETGVTQSPTHLIKTRGQQVTLRCSSQSGHNTVSWYQQALGQGPQFIFQYYREEENGRGNFPPRFSGLQFPNYSSELNVNALELDDSALYLCASSLSLLASRDTQYFGPGTRLTVL.

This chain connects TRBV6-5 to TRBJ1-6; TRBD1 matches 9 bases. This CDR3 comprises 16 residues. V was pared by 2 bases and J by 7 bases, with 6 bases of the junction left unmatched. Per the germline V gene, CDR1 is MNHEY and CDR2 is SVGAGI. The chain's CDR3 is CASSYRTGVDNSPLHF. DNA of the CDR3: TGTGCCAGCAGTTACCGGACAGGGGTCGACAATTCACCCCTCCACTTT.